This T cell receptor (beta chain) originates from a study of T cell repertoires in cytomegalovirus infection. Background on the study: Indications of both CMV infection and matching HLA type were provided by public TCR beta signatures.

MiXCR was run by TCRdb on the reads, yielding one entry per CDR3 protein. Among more than 250,000 distinct CDR3 sequences listed, roughly 13% were seen once. With regard to this clonotype: Its antigen remains unidentified. A much larger clone lies a single base off, so this may be a read error.

Study-wide points: The ex vivo response was dominated by HLA-C-restricted CMV-specific TCR beta clonotypes. Totalled public TCR beta family frequency picked out people who carried CMV plus the relevant HLA.

This CDR3 region has 16 residues. Germline CDR1 and CDR2: SGHVS and FNYEAQ. V lost 3 bases, J lost 5 bases, and 16 bases lay in between. Sequenced material: PBMCs. The receptor was derived from a human donor in good health (CMV status not recorded). Some clones in this sample may be carry-over from other donors' samples. This sequence joins TRBV7-6 and TRBJ2-2; D is possibly TRBD1 (7 bases). CDR3 nucleotides: TGTGCCAGCAGCTTGCAGGGGGGCATACATACCGGGGAGCTGTTTTTT. Translation gives CASSLQGGIHTGELFF.